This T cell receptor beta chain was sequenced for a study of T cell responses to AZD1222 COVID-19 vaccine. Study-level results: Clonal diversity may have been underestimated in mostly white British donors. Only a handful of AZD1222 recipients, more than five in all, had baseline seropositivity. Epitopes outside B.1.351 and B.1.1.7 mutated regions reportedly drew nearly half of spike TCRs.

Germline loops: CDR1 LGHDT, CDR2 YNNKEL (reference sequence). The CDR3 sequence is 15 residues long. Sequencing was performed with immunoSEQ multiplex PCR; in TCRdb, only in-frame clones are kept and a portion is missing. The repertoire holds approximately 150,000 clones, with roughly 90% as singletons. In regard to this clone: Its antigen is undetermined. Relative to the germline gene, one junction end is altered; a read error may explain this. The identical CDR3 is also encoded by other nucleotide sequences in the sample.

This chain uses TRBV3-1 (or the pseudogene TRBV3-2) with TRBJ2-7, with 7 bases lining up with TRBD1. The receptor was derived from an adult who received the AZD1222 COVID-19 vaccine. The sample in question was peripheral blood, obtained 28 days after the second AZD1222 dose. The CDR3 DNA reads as TGTGCTAGCAGCGGAACCGGGACAGACGGCTACGAGCAGTACTTC. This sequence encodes CASSGTGTDGYEQYF.